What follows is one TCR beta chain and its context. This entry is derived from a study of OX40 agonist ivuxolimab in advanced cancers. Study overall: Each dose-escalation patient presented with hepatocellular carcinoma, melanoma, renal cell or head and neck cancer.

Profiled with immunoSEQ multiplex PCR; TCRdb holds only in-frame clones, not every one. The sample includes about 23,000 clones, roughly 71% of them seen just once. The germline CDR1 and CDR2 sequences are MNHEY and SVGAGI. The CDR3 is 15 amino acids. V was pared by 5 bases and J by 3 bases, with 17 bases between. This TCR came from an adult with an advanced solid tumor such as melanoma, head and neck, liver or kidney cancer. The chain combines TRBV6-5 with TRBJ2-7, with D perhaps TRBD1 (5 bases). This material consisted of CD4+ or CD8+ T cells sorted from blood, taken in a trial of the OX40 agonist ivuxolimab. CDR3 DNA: TGTGCCAGCAGTCGCCAGGAAGGGGCAATCTACGAGCAGTACTTC. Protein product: CASSRQEGAIYEQYF.